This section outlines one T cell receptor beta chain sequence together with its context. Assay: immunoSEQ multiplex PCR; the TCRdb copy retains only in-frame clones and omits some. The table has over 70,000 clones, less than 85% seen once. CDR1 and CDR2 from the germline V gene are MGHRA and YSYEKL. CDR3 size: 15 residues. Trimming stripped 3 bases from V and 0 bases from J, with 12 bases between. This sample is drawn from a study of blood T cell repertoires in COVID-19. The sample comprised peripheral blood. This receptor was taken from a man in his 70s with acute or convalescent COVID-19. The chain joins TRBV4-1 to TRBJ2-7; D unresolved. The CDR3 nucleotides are TGCGCCAGCAGCCAGGGTGAGACACTCTCCTACGAGCAGTACTTC. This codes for CASSQGETLSYEQYF.